The present T cell receptor beta chain was sequenced within a study of graft-versus-host responses after intestinal transplantation. As for the study in general: Each recipient received a multivisceral, liver-intestinal, or isolated intestinal graft. Every one of the recipients received anti-thymocyte globulin induction and afterwards took tacrolimus and steroids for about 3 years.

On this clone: Its target is not known.

Between the trimmed V and J ends, which lost 6 bases and 4 bases, there was a span of 25 bases. The CDR3 extends over 17 amino acids. Germline V gene lookup returns CDR1 MDHEN and CDR2 SYDVKM. The assay was immunoSEQ multiplex PCR, and TCRdb's table has in-frame clones only and misses some. The sample records about 110,000 clones, around 92% being singletons. The sequenced sample was unstimulated CD8+ T cells sorted from spleen or lymph node cells, obtained before transplant. The receptor's source is a human donor who was the organ donor for an intestinal transplant. V is TRBV28 and J is TRBJ2-7; possibly TRBD2 for D (6 bases). This chain's CDR3 is CASRDTYGSGVGYEQYF. The CDR3 DNA follows: TGTGCCAGCAGGGATACCTATGGGTCGGGAGTAGGATACGAGCAGTACTTC.